These 3 T cell receptor beta chains originate from one sample sequenced in a study of cytomegalovirus exposure and HLA in healthy donors. The repertoire was sequenced with immunoSEQ multiplex PCR; TCRdb's copy has only in-frame clones and lacks some. Among 150,000 or so clones listed, roughly 89% were seen once. Input material: PBMCs. These TCRs come from a woman under 30 in good health and CMV-seronegative.

V gene TRBV27 combines with J gene TRBJ2-1; 7 bases are shared with TRBD2. This CDR3 comprises 16 residues. Trimming at V came to 2 bases and at J to 5 bases, leaving 9 bases not matched to a gene. In germline, CDR1 is MNHEY, CDR2 SMNVEV (reference sequence). In nucleotides, the CDR3 is TGTGCCAGCAGTTTAACCTGGGGGGGGTTCAACAATGAGCAGTTCTTC. This gives the protein CASSLTWGGFNNEQFF.

The rearrangement links TRBV5-4 to TRBJ2-6, with D tentatively TRBD2 (5 bases). V was clipped by 0 bases and J by 2 bases, with 9 bases between them. Germline CDR1 and CDR2: SGHNT and YYREEE (reference sequence). This CDR3 is built from 16 residues. The CDR3 nucleotides read TGTGCCAGCAGCTTGGGTTCCGGGGCTGGGGCCAACGTCCTGACTTTC. Amino acids: CASSLGSGAGANVLTF.

This sequence joins TRBV18 and TRBJ2-2, with D possibly being TRBD2 (5 bases). CDR3 length equals 15 residues. Germline CDR1 and CDR2: KGHSH and LQKENI. V was cut by 7 bases and J by 0 bases, with 12 bases left in between. The DNA for the CDR3 is TGTGCCAGCTTAGAAGGAGGTTCGAACACCGGGGAGCTGTTTTTT. Protein: CASLEGGSNTGELFF.